One and the same sample provided the 17 T cell receptor beta chains below, sequenced in a study of response to subunit inactivated influenza vaccine. A single record per CDR3 protein comes from TCRdb applying MiXCR to the RT-PCR reads. The repertoire holds hundreds of thousands of distinct CDR3 sequences, with approximately 14% as singletons. The sample consisted of PBMCs from blood, taken 11 to 12 days after vaccination. The receptors come from a middle-aged man who received an inactivated influenza vaccine.

Here the CDR3 DNA reads TGTGCCAGCAGTTTACCAGGACGGATGGAGACCTACGAGCAGTACTTC. Translated, it gives CASSLPGRMETYEQYF. The chain combines TRBV28 with TRBJ2-7; no clear D. Germline V gene data show CDR1 as MDHEN and CDR2 as SYDVKM. The CDR3 spans 16 residues. V was shortened by 2 bases and J by 2 bases, with 16 bases between the two germline ends.

V gene TRBV20-1 combines with J gene TRBJ2-1; tentative D call: TRBD2 (6 bases). The germline gives CDR1 DFQATT, CDR2 SNEGSKA (reference sequence). The CDR3 loop spans 14 amino acids. Trimming removed 3 bases at V and 7 bases at J, with 16 bases between. Written as DNA, the CDR3 is TGCAGTGCTAGCGGGAGCTGGGTCCAAAATGAGCAGTTCTTC. It specifies CSASGSWVQNEQFF.

This chain connects TRBV9 to TRBJ2-7; TRBD1 aligns across 10 bases. CDR1 and CDR2 from the germline V gene are SGDLS and YYNGEE. Germline trimming cut 3 bases from V and 6 bases from J; bases unmatched to any gene: 6. This CDR3 has 14 amino acids. The DNA for the CDR3 is TGTGCCAGCAGCGCCCGGGACAGGGGCGCCGAGCAGTACTTC. Amino acids: CASSARDRGAEQYF. The variable domain in full, completed from reference TRBV9 and TRBJ2-7, reads DSGVTQTPKHLITATGQRVTLRCSPRSGDLSVYWYQQSLDQGLQFLIQYYNGEERAKGNILERFSAQQFPDLHSELNLSSLELGDSALYFCASSARDRGAEQYFGPGTRLTVT.

This clonotype has only a few counts. The chain joins TRBV12-3 or TRBV12-4 to TRBJ2-2; D is unclear. The CDR3 runs 16 residues. Trimming left V 2 bases short and J 4 bases short, with 14 bases between. CDR3 coding DNA: TGTGCCAGCAGTTTACGGATTGGATTGGGCACCGGGGAGCTGTTTTTT. Its translation: CASSLRIGLGTGELFF.

This clonotype has more than one count but fewer than ten. This rearrangement joins TRBV2 to TRBJ2-7; TRBD2 matches at 10 bases. The CDR3 covers 17 residues. V was pared by 3 bases and J by 4 bases, with 12 bases of the junction left unmatched. CDR1 and CDR2 (germline): SNHLY, FYNNEI. The CDR3 loop is CASSDRLSSGRGYEQYF. The CDR3 bases are TGTGCCAGCAGTGATCGTTTGTCCAGCGGGAGGGGTTACGAGCAGTACTTC.

The chain is built from TRBV7-2 and TRBJ1-2; 8 nucleotides match TRBD1. Germline CDR1 is SGHTA and CDR2 is FQGNSA. The CDR3 is 15 amino acids. With V trimmed by 5 bases and J by 4 bases, 9 bases remained unmatched. CDR3 sequence: CASSIGGTGLYGYTF. The DNA for the CDR3 is TGTGCCAGCAGCATCGGTGGGACAGGACTCTATGGCTACACCTTC.

This clonotype showed up just a few times. The chain joins TRBV20-1 to TRBJ1-3; 8 bases are shared with TRBD1. Looked up from germline, CDR1 is DFQATT and CDR2 is SNEGSKA (reference sequence). The CDR3 has 16 amino acids. The J segment lost 1 base and the V segment lost 0 bases, leaving 5 bases of the junction unmatched. The CDR3 loop reads CSARDSQGASGNTIYF. For the CDR3, the DNA is TGCAGTGCTAGAGATAGCCAGGGGGCTTCTGGAAACACCATATATTTT.

This clonotype was counted only a few times. V is TRBV9 and J is TRBJ2-7; the match to TRBD2 covers 7 bases. The CDR3 is 15 amino acids. Trimming cost V 0 bases and J 4 bases; bases outside gene matches: 7. Germline V CDR1 and CDR2: SGDLS, YYNGEE. The CDR3 region has the DNA TGTGCCAGCAGCGTAGGGCAGACTAGCAGGTACGAGCAGTACTTC. The encoded protein is CASSVGQTSRYEQYF.

As DNA, the CDR3 is TGTGCCAGCAGAGGACTAGCGGGGGCCGACGAGCAGTACTTC. Protein sequence: CASRGLAGADEQYF. The chain uses TRBV7-2 and TRBJ2-7; TRBD2 matches 13 bases. J was trimmed by 5 bases and V by 6 bases; bases with no gene match: 4. Germline CDR1 SGHTA, CDR2 FQGNSA. CDR3 length equals 14 residues.

The chain employs TRBV2 and TRBJ2-3; D uncertain. V lost 6 bases, J lost 2 bases, and 15 bases lay in between. The CDR3 covers 15 residues. Germline assignment: CDR1 SNHLY and CDR2 FYNNEI. The DNA of the CDR3 is TGTGCCAGCAGCAACGAGGTCCGGTACACAGATACGCAGTATTTT. This translates into CASSNEVRYTDTQYF.

In this sample, this clonotype turned up a few times. The chain is built from TRBV7-8 and TRBJ1-2; D gene uncertain. V lost 0 bases to trimming and J lost 5 bases, with 13 bases between them. The length of the CDR3 is 15 residues. Looked up from germline, CDR1 is SGHVS and CDR2 is FQNEAQ. The CDR3 sequence is CASSLARIKAYGYTF. The CDR3 DNA sequence: TGTGCCAGCAGCTTAGCTCGGATTAAGGCTTATGGCTACACCTTC.

The table lists this clonotype with a few counts. The J gene is TRBJ2-3, the V gene TRBV20-1, with D tentatively TRBD2 (5 bases). Germline assignment: CDR1 DFQATT and CDR2 SNEGSKA (reference sequence). The CDR3 covers 14 residues. Trimming took off 7 bases at V and 5 bases at J, with 19 bases between the two ends. The DNA of the CDR3 is TGCAGTGTTCCTACGGAGGCAGGAGGAGATACGCAGTATTTT. Its translation: CSVPTEAGGDTQYF.

This chain links TRBV3-1 with TRBJ2-2; D ambiguous. Germline assignment: CDR1 LGHDT and CDR2 YNNKEL (reference sequence). The V end was cut by 1 base, the J end by 0 bases, with 9 bases between. The CDR3 has 16 residues. CDR3 sequence: CASSQGRTANTGELFF. The CDR3 nucleotides are TGTGCCAGCAGCCAAGGTCGGACGGCGAACACCGGGGAGCTGTTTTTT.

The chain is built from TRBV20-1 and TRBJ2-3; 8 nucleotides line up with TRBD2. The CDR3 length is 15 residues. The J segment lost 1 base and the V segment lost 5 bases, leaving 8 bases of the junction unmatched. Germline CDR1 and CDR2: DFQATT and SNEGSKA (reference sequence). CDR3 sequence reads: CSARPWRGGTDTQYF. CDR3 in DNA: TGCAGTGCTCGACCTTGGCGGGGGGGCACAGATACGCAGTATTTT.

The chain combines TRBV2 with TRBJ2-3; D remains unclear. CDR1 and CDR2 (germline): SNHLY, FYNNEI. The germline V and J ends were trimmed by 6 bases and 2 bases, with 12 bases remaining between them. The CDR3 is 14 residues long. In DNA form, the CDR3 reads TGTGCCAGCAGCGCGAGGACGCCCACAGATACGCAGTATTTT. This gives the protein CASSARTPTDTQYF.

The V and J genes are TRBV20-1 and TRBJ2-1; 10 bases are shared with TRBD2. The CDR3 runs 15 residues. The trim removed 5 bases at V and 4 bases at J, leaving 8 bases unmatched. Germline lookup yields CDR1 DFQATT and CDR2 SNEGSKA (reference sequence). As DNA, the CDR3 is TGCAGTGCTCGGGCTTGGACTAGCGGTTACAATGAGCAGTTCTTC. This encodes CSARAWTSGYNEQFF.

This clonotype was seen a few times. The chain joins TRBV9 to TRBJ2-2; TRBD2 aligns across 7 bases. Trimming took 0 bases from V and 6 from J; bases not matched to a gene: 5. This CDR3 contains 15 residues. Germline values: CDR1 SGDLS, CDR2 YYNGEE. The CDR3 DNA sequence: TGTGCCAGCAGCGTAGGGCTAGCGGAGGCCGGGGAGCTGTTTTTT. This codes for CASSVGLAEAGELFF.